Each of the 28 T cell receptor beta chains below was sequenced from the same sample in a study of cytomegalovirus exposure and HLA in healthy donors. Amplification used 60 Vbeta primers and 13 Jbeta primers. Profiling relied on immunoSEQ multiplex PCR, and the TCRdb table lists in-frame clones only, not all of them. The table lists 150,000 to 170,000 clones, roughly three quarters of them singletons. Sequenced input: PBMCs. The receptors stem from a man aged 25-40 years in good health and CMV-seropositive.

This clone was detected only once. V gene TRBV10-3 combines with J gene TRBJ1-5, with a weak D call TRBD1 (5 bases). V was trimmed by 9 bases and J by 0 bases, leaving 9 bases between them. Germline V gene lookup returns CDR1 ENHRY and CDR2 SYGVKD. This CDR3 has 13 amino acids. For the CDR3, the DNA is TGTGCCATTGCCAGGGATAGCAATCAGCCCCAGCATTTT. Translation gives CAIARDSNQPQHF.

The CDR3 here is CASSSGQLSLHNQPQHF. In DNA form, the CDR3 reads TGTGCCAGCAGCAGTGGACAGCTAAGCCTACACAATCAGCCCCAGCATTTT. The chain uses TRBV5-8 and TRBJ1-5, with D possibly TRBD1 on 6 matching bases. V lost 4 bases and J 3 bases, leaving 20 bases between the germline ends. The germline V gene encodes CDR1 SGHTS and CDR2 YDEGEE. The CDR3 is 17 residues long.

The chain joins TRBV27 to TRBJ1-5; maybe TRBD1 (6 bases). CDR1 is MNHEY, CDR2 SMNVEV, per germline (reference sequence). The CDR3 is made up of 16 amino acids. The germline V and J ends were trimmed by 2 bases and 6 bases, with 17 bases remaining between them. CDR3 amino acids: CASSLLARGKGQPQHF. CDR3 nucleotide sequence: TGTGCCAGCAGTTTACTCGCCAGGGGAAAGGGTCAGCCCCAGCATTTT.

This clone was counted a few times. The chain links TRBV28 to TRBJ1-5; perhaps TRBD1 as D (5 bases). The CDR3 contains 15 residues. Germline V gives CDR1 MDHEN, CDR2 SYDVKM. Trimming shortened V by 6 bases and J by 5 bases, and 17 bases separated the two germline ends. The CDR3 sequence is CASSRIQDSDQPQHF. CDR3 bases: TGTGCCAGCAGCCGAATACAGGATTCGGATCAGCCCCAGCATTTT.

This clone is a singleton in its sample. V and J are TRBV7-3 and TRBJ1-2; D might be TRBD1 (6 bases). This CDR3 contains 13 residues. V lost 2 bases and J lost 2, with 6 bases in between. CDR1 is SGHTA, CDR2 FQGTGA, per germline. CDR3 amino acids: CASSLGQNYGYTF. The CDR3 DNA reads as TGTGCCAGCAGCTTAGGACAGAACTATGGCTACACCTTC.

The chain recombines TRBV6-5 with TRBJ2-7; TRBD2 might be the D (6 bases). V lost 7 bases and J 7 bases, leaving 17 bases between the germline ends. Germline lookup yields CDR1 MNHEY and CDR2 SVGAGI. The CDR3 length is 13 residues. CDR3 DNA sequence: TGTGCCAGCACCTCAGCGGGTCTGGGGGAGCAGTACTTC. Translating it yields CASTSAGLGEQYF.

This chain links TRBV6-5 with TRBJ2-1; 8 bases agree with TRBD1. Germline V lookup: CDR1 MNHEY, CDR2 SVGAGI. The CDR3 consists of 14 residues. The V and J ends lost 3 bases and 4 bases, in that order; junction bases with no gene match: 2. The CDR3 DNA sequence: TGTGCCAGCAGTTATGGACAGGGATACAATGAGCAGTTCTTC. As protein: CASSYGQGYNEQFF.

This clone was detected a few times. The gene calls are TRBV20-1 and TRBJ1-1; D is perhaps TRBD1 (5 bases). Germline CDR1 reads DFQATT; CDR2 reads SNEGSKA (reference sequence). V was shortened by 1 base and J by 8 bases, with 8 bases between the two germline ends. CDR3 length: 11 amino acids. The CDR3 is CSARAGIEAFF. The CDR3 DNA follows: TGCAGTGCTAGAGCAGGGATCGAAGCTTTCTTT.

The chain is built from TRBV10-1 and TRBJ1-5, with TRBD1 as a possible D gene (5 bases). The CDR3 is made up of 13 amino acids. Trimming took off 0 bases at V and 9 bases at J, with 9 bases between the two ends. From germline, CDR1 is WNHNN and CDR2 SYGVQD (reference sequence). The CDR3 DNA is TGCGCCAGCAGTGAGTCGACAGCGGGGCCCCAGCATTTT. It yields the protein CASSESTAGPQHF.

This clone has just one count. V and J are TRBV5-8 and TRBJ2-7; no clear D. Trimming stripped 5 bases from V and 0 bases from J, with 6 bases between. Germline CDR1 is SGHTS and CDR2 is YDEGEE. The CDR3 is made up of 12 amino acids. Written as DNA, the CDR3 is TGTGCCAGCAGTCCGAGCTCCTACGAGCAGTACTTC. As protein: CASSPSSYEQYF.

The chain carries TRBV4-1 and TRBJ2-7; TRBD1 agrees at 11 bases. The CDR3 is 15 amino acids. Germline V gene data show CDR1 as MGHRA and CDR2 as YSYEKL. V lost 2 bases and J lost 6; bases outside the gene matches: 6. For the CDR3, the DNA is TGCGCCAGCAGCCAATCGGACAGGGGGCTAGCCGAGCAGTACTTC. Residues: CASSQSDRGLAEQYF.

This chain joins TRBV7-3 and TRBJ2-1; no definite D call. This CDR3 has 13 amino acids. Germline V gives CDR1 SGHTA, CDR2 FQGTGA. V lost 4 bases to trimming and J lost 9 bases, with 13 bases between them. CDR3: CASSSSRQTEQFF. The CDR3 DNA reads TGTGCCAGCAGCTCCTCCCGACAAACTGAGCAGTTCTTC.

This clone was found a few times. The J gene is TRBJ2-1, the V gene TRBV30, with 13 bases lining up with TRBD2. The CDR3 has 16 amino acids. Germline CDR1 and CDR2: GTSNPN and SVGIG (reference sequence). V trimming: 2 bases; J trimming: 9 bases; junction bases outside the gene matches: 10. In DNA, the CDR3 is TGTGCCTGGAGTCCCCGAAAGACTAGCGGGAGGAGTGAGCAGTTCTTC. Translation gives CAWSPRKTSGRSEQFF.

CDR3 in amino acids: CASSLGGSAEQFF. CDR3 nucleotides: TGCGCCAGCAGCTTAGGAGGGAGCGCGGAGCAGTTCTTC. The chain links TRBV5-1 to TRBJ2-1; weak D call: TRBD2 (6 bases). The CDR3 length is 13 residues. Per germline, CDR1 SGHRS and CDR2 YFSETQ. The V and J ends lost 2 bases and 10 bases respectively, with 13 bases between them.

J is TRBJ1-4 and V is TRBV30; D is perhaps TRBD1 (6 bases). The CDR3 consists of 13 residues. Germline CDR1 reads GTSNPN; CDR2 reads SVGIG (reference sequence). Deletions cut 2 bases from V and 5 bases from J, with 9 bases between. CDR3 coding DNA: TGTGCCTGGAGTTTAACAGGGAATGAAAAACTGTTTTTT. It specifies CAWSLTGNEKLFF.

As to this clone: A junction end diverges from the germline sequence, so it may reflect a read error. The chain links TRBV5-4 to TRBJ1-2; 10 bases align to TRBD1. Germline-derived CDR1 and CDR2 are SGHNT and YYREEE (reference sequence). This CDR3 contains 13 residues. The CDR3 DNA follows: TGTGCCAGCAGCCCAGGACAGGGGGGGGTGCGGGCCTTC. The encoded protein is CASSPGQGGVRAF.

The gene calls are TRBV5-4 and TRBJ2-7, with 9 positions matching TRBD1. The V and J ends lost 3 bases and 6 bases, in that order; junction bases with no gene match: 10. Germline loops: CDR1 SGHNT, CDR2 YYREEE (reference sequence). CDR3 size: 15 residues. CDR3 protein: CASSSRDRAFGEQYF. The CDR3 region has the DNA TGTGCCAGCAGCTCCCGGGACAGGGCTTTCGGCGAGCAGTACTTC.

The chain combines TRBV27 with TRBJ1-1; 11 positions match TRBD1. The CDR3 has 16 residues. Germline V gene lookup returns CDR1 MNHEY and CDR2 SMNVEV (reference sequence). V dropped 3 bases and J dropped 5; count of bases not matched to a gene: 8. In nucleotides, the CDR3 is TGTGCCAGCAGTTTTGGACAGGGGGCCACGGGGACTGAAGCTTTCTTT. It encodes CASSFGQGATGTEAFF.

CDR3 coding DNA: TGTGCCAGCAGCGTAACAGGAAACACTGAAGCTTTCTTT. As protein: CASSVTGNTEAFF. The chain recombines TRBV9 with TRBJ1-1, with a possible D match to TRBD1 (5 bases). The CDR3 covers 13 residues. The germline CDR1 and CDR2 sequences are SGDLS and YYNGEE. V was cut by 1 base and J by 2 bases, with 6 bases left in between. The full variable domain, in which reference TRBV9 and TRBJ1-1 provide the parts outside the CDR3, is DSGVTQTPKHLITATGQRVTLRCSPRSGDLSVYWYQQSLDQGLQFLIQYYNGEERAKGNILERFSAQQFPDLHSELNLSSLELGDSALYFCASSVTGNTEAFFGQGTRLTVV.

This clone was counted only a few times. The chain couples TRBV28 to TRBJ2-5; 7 nucleotides match TRBD1. This CDR3 comprises 15 residues. With V trimmed by 7 bases and J by 1 base, 9 bases remained unmatched. CDR1 is MDHEN, CDR2 SYDVKM, per germline. Written as DNA, the CDR3 is TGTGCCAGCACCACTCCGAGGGGGCTCCAAGAGACCCAGTACTTC. It encodes CASTTPRGLQETQYF. The whole variable domain, remainder taken from reference TRBV28 and TRBJ2-5, is DVKVTQSSRYLVKRTGEKVFLECVQDMDHENMFWYRQDPGLGLRLIYFSYDVKMKEKGDIPEGYSVSREKKERFSLILESASTNQTSMYLCASTTPRGLQETQYFGPGTRLLVL.

About this clone itself: The junction does not match germline at one end; this may be a read error. The gene calls are TRBV7-9 and TRBJ1-1; D remains ambiguous. CDR3 size: 12 residues. The germline CDR1 and CDR2 sequences are SEHNR and FQNEAQ (reference sequence). CDR3 sequence (DNA): TGTTCCAGCAGCTTAGCTACAGCTGAAGCTTTCTTT. Protein sequence: CSSSLATAEAFF.

The chain uses TRBV9 and TRBJ1-4; D is perhaps TRBD1 (6 bases). Germline V lookup: CDR1 SGDLS, CDR2 YYNGEE. This CDR3 has 14 amino acids. With 1 base removed from V and 6 bases from J, the gap between germline ends came to 10 bases. The CDR3 loop is CASSVRGGDEKLFF. CDR3 DNA sequence: TGTGCCAGCAGCGTAAGGGGGGGGGATGAAAAACTGTTTTTT.

V gene TRBV2 combines with J gene TRBJ2-1; 9 nucleotides align to TRBD1. Germline CDR1 SNHLY, CDR2 FYNNEI. After removal of 8 bases from V and 6 bases from J, the junction contained 11 bases not matched to a gene. The CDR3 runs 15 residues. CDR3: CASRWGDREANEQFF. The CDR3 nucleotides are TGTGCCAGCCGGTGGGGGGACAGGGAGGCCAATGAGCAGTTCTTC.

The rearrangement joins TRBV14 to TRBJ1-5; D unclear. The CDR3 has 17 amino acids. Trimming took 1 base from V and 2 from J, leaving 15 bases between them. Germline assignment: CDR1 SGHDN and CDR2 FVKESK. The CDR3 DNA follows: TGTGCCAGCAGCCAAGGACCCAAGAGGGTACGCAATCAGCCCCAGCATTTT. Translated, it gives CASSQGPKRVRNQPQHF.

The CDR3 nucleotides are TGTGCCAGCAGTTTAGCGGACTACACAGATACGCAGTATTTT. It yields the protein CASSLADYTDTQYF. The chain carries TRBV27 and TRBJ2-3; perhaps TRBD2 as D (6 bases). Germline assignment: CDR1 MNHEY and CDR2 SMNVEV (reference sequence). The CDR3 extends over 14 amino acids. Trimming cost V 2 bases and J 2 bases, with 8 bases left between them.

The V and J genes are TRBV5-1 and TRBJ1-1, with D unresolved. The ends were cut back, 0 bases at V and 4 bases at J, with 4 bases in the middle. CDR3 length equals 12 residues. Germline loops: CDR1 SGHRS, CDR2 YFSETQ. CDR3 coding DNA: TGCGCCAGCAGCTTGGCCAGCACTGAAGCTTTCTTT. It translates to CASSLASTEAFF.

The rearrangement joins TRBV7-2 to TRBJ1-4, with D unresolved. CDR1 and CDR2 (germline): SGHTA, FQGNSA. V was trimmed by 5 bases and J by 8 bases, leaving 12 bases between them. The CDR3 runs to 13 residues. The CDR3 reads CASSILGSEKLFF. The CDR3 region has the DNA TGTGCCAGCAGCATTCTAGGGAGCGAAAAACTGTTTTTT.

This clone was picked up a small number of times. The chain uses TRBV6-6 and TRBJ1-4; no clear D. There are 14 residues in the CDR3. The V and J ends lost 2 bases and 8 bases respectively, with 12 bases between them. The germline CDR1 and CDR2 sequences are MNHNY and SVGAGI (reference sequence). CDR3 protein: CASSYKGGNEKLFF. CDR3 DNA: TGTGCCAGCAGTTACAAAGGAGGAAACGAAAAACTGTTTTTT.